Below, 5 T cell receptor beta chains from the same sample are listed, as sequenced in a study of blood T cell repertoires in COVID-19. Repertoires were generated with immunoSEQ multiplex PCR, while TCRdb's copy carries only in-frame clones and drops some. This sample has about 69,000 clones; around 85% occur once, and the top ten carry more than 15%. The sample was peripheral blood. Every receptor here comes from a man aged 40-49 years with COVID-19, enrolled during active disease.

This sequence joins TRBV19 and TRBJ2-3; D gene uncertain. CDR3 length equals 17 residues. Germline CDR1 is LNHDA and CDR2 is SQIVND (reference sequence). Trimming stripped 3 bases from V and 0 bases from J, with 16 bases between. The CDR3 sequence: CASSISFGATSTDTQYF. The CDR3 DNA reads as TGTGCCAGTAGTATTTCCTTTGGAGCCACTAGCACAGATACGCAGTATTTT. The entire variable domain, with the rest obtained from reference TRBV19 and TRBJ2-3, is as follows: DGGITQSPKYLFRKEGQNVTLSCEQNLNHDAMYWYRQDPGQGLRLIYYSQIVNDFQKGDIAEGYSVSREKKESFPLTVTSAQKNPTAFYLCASSISFGATSTDTQYFGPGTRLTVL.

The chain joins TRBV5-1 to TRBJ1-5, with TRBD1 matching 9 bases. The CDR3 covers 15 residues. Germline V lookup: CDR1 SGHRS, CDR2 YFSETQ. The V gene end was trimmed by 4 bases and the J gene end by 5 bases; junction bases not matched to a gene: 7. CDR3 sequence reads: CASSVGTGQDQPQHF. In DNA, the CDR3 is TGCGCCAGCAGCGTCGGGACAGGGCAAGATCAGCCCCAGCATTTT. Based on the CDR3 plus reference TRBV5-1 and TRBJ1-5, the full variable domain is KAGVTQTPRYLIKTRGQQVTLSCSPISGHRSVSWYQQTPGQGLQFLFEYFSETQRNKGNFPGRFSGRQFSNSRSEMNVSTLELGDSALYLCASSVGTGQDQPQHFGDGTRLSIL.

The V call is TRBV4-1, the J call TRBJ2-1, with 7 bases matching TRBD2. The CDR3 sequence is 17 residues long. Germline CDR1 MGHRA, CDR2 YSYEKL. V trimming: 4 bases; J trimming: 2 bases; junction bases outside the gene matches: 11. The CDR3 bases are TGCGCCAGCAGCCTTCGTACACTAGCGATGCCCTACAATGAGCAGTTCTTC. Translating gives CASSLRTLAMPYNEQFF.

The CDR3 region is CASSEFGGRGHADTQYF. The CDR3 coding sequence is TGTGCCAGCAGTGAATTCGGAGGCAGGGGGCACGCAGATACGCAGTATTTT. J is TRBJ2-3 and V is TRBV6-1, with 8 bases lining up with TRBD1. The CDR3 is 17 residues long. J gave up 4 bases and V 2 bases, and 11 bases lay outside the gene matches. From germline, CDR1 is MNHNS and CDR2 SASEGT.

The chain joins TRBV5-1 to TRBJ1-1; weak D call: TRBD1 (6 bases). Germline lookup yields CDR1 SGHRS and CDR2 YFSETQ. The CDR3 runs to 13 residues. Trimming stripped 4 bases from V and 6 bases from J, with 13 bases between. The CDR3 spells CASSQGGGAEAFF. The CDR3 region has the DNA TGCGCCAGCAGCCAGGGAGGGGGGGCTGAAGCTTTCTTT.